This entry lists 5 T cell receptor beta chains sequenced from one sample in a study of CD8 T cells in ankylosing spondylitis. TCRdb called the 5' RACE reads again in MiXCR, with one record for every CDR3 protein. The profile shows 80,000 to 90,000 distinct CDR3 sequences, around 30% of them singletons. The sequenced material came from blood, either unsorted or a sorted T cell fraction (not recorded which). Every receptor here comes from a male donor with ankylosing spondylitis or in good health (not recorded which).

V gene TRBV12-3 or TRBV12-4 combines with J gene TRBJ1-5, with unresolved D. The length of the CDR3 is 15 residues. V gave up 3 bases and J gave up 2 bases, with 11 bases separating them. The CDR3 region is CASSFPRPGNQPQHF. The CDR3 DNA sequence: TGTGCCAGCAGTTTCCCTCGGCCAGGCAATCAGCCCCAGCATTTT.

This clonotype was seen a single time. J is TRBJ1-4 and V is TRBV7-6; 11 bases are shared with TRBD1. V gave up 5 bases and J gave up 7 bases; unmatched junction bases: 9. Germline-derived CDR1 and CDR2 are SGHVS and FNYEAQ. The CDR3 runs to 16 residues. CDR3 in amino acids: CASSQRPGTGGEKLFF. CDR3 sequence (DNA): TGTGCCAGCAGCCAACGGCCCGGGACAGGGGGTGAAAAACTGTTTTTT.

This clonotype has at least ten counts. At one end the junction does not follow the germline gene, possibly because of a read error. This chain uses TRBV7-9 with TRBJ2-4; D may be TRBD1 (7 bases). CDR3 length: 14 amino acids. In germline, CDR1 is SEHNR, CDR2 FQNEAQ (reference sequence). CDR3 amino acids: CASSQGGAQNIQYF. The CDR3 region has the DNA TGTGCCAGCAGCCAGGGGGGAGCCCAAAACATTCAGTACTTC.

This clonotype was counted only a few times. The genes are TRBV5-6 and TRBJ2-5; maybe TRBD2 (6 bases). Trimming shortened V by 7 bases and J by 5 bases, and 21 bases separated the two germline ends. The CDR3 has 15 amino acids. The V gene's germline CDR1 is SGHDT and CDR2 YYEEEE. The CDR3 spells CASSGLTSMTETQYF. In DNA, the CDR3 is TGTGCCAGCTCGGGGCTAACTAGCATGACGGAGACCCAGTACTTC.

This chain uses TRBV4-1 with TRBJ1-5, with D perhaps TRBD1 (5 bases). CDR3 length: 15 amino acids. Germline-derived CDR1 and CDR2 are MGHRA and YSYEKL. The V and J ends lost 0 bases and 9 bases respectively, with 15 bases between them. CDR3 protein: CASSQDQDTGWPQHF. CDR3 coding DNA: TGCGCCAGCAGCCAAGATCAGGACACCGGTTGGCCCCAGCATTTT.